This T cell receptor beta chain was sequenced in a study of spatial heterogeneity in lung cancer (dated by TCRdb to the late 2010s). Turning to the overall study: More beta-chain than alpha-chain transcripts were consistently detected, likely reflecting higher beta-chain transcript abundance. TCR alpha and beta repertoires were quantitatively compared across multiple tumor regions, matched nontumor lung and blood in non-small cell lung cancer. A strong correlation was found between TCR transcript counts in tumor regions and a T cell transcriptional module score from matched bulk RNA-seq. In the raw uncorrected reads, each unique combination of TCR and UMI appeared more than ten times on average. Both alpha and beta chains were TCR-sequenced in samples taken at surgery, namely 220 tumor regions, around 64 matched nontumor lung samples and about 54 PBMC samples. TCR repertoire features were related to nonsynonymous mutation counts determined by whole-exome sequencing of tumor tissue.

According to the study, the label for this sample's time point signals: sample taken at primary tumor resection. Samples were obtained from around 72 patients with early-stage, untreated non-small cell lung cancer from the lung TRACERx cohort. Without any cell sorting, TCR sequencing was performed on whole RNA extracted either from tumor and nontumor lung tissue or from cryopreserved PBMC samples. Patients were selected for TCR sequencing only if sufficient RNA was available from at least two tumor regions. Before selection, tumor and adjacent nontumor lung specimens were reviewed by a lung pathologist. The library was generated by 5' RACE. The reads were generated on a NextSeq 500. In the TCR library protocol, a unique molecular identifier was attached to each TCR cDNA molecule so that PCR and sequencing errors could be corrected. On the authors' methods: TCR identification, UMI-based error correction and CDR3 extraction were all carried out with Decombinator tools. Expanded TCRs were defined as those above a frequency of 2 per 1,000, corresponding to the top 1% of the tumor frequency distribution. Expanded tumor TCRs were classed as regional if statistically deemed absent (corrected P<0.05) from at least one tumor region, otherwise ubiquitous. Each repertoire was subsampled 100 times to 5,000 TCRs, after which Renyi diversity was computed with the R vegan package. To build CDR3 similarity networks, amino acid triplet string-kernel similarity was used, and CDR3s were connected when their pairwise similarity was above 0.82. The public sequencing data were trimmed at Q25 with fastp and processed into clonotypes with MiXCR by TCRdb, which kept only in-frame beta chains. Rows matching on CDR3 protein sequence are summarized as one entry with the most common DNA and genes. TCRdb's processing, not the authors', yielded these V and J calls. For this sample the table gives about 8,100 distinct CDR3 sequences, of which approximately 12% were detected only once. The ten largest clonotypes hold around 10% of the sample.

This clonotype has a count of ten or more. The specificity of this receptor is unknown. The record has no base qualities; no much larger clone is one base away. Study-wide findings and limitations: Confirming at a functional level the hypothesis that regional TCRs recognize regional mutations was considered to require additional single-cell paired TCR alpha and beta sequencing. The tumor nonsynonymous mutation count correlated with the number of expanded alpha and beta TCRs within the tumor. TCR-seq coverage of tumor T cells was estimated at only approximately 7% for alpha chains and around 13% for beta chains. Counts of ubiquitous and regional expanded TCRs correlated with counts of ubiquitous and regional nonsynonymous mutations, respectively.

From its cysteine to its phenylalanine, the CDR3 spans 13 amino acids. CDR3 DNA is the only sequence kept; it has 39 bases, read in frame from the first base. Compared with germline, V lacks 7 bases and J lacks 4 bases; bases without a gene match: 7. The CDR1 and CDR2 encoded by the germline V gene are SQVTM and ANQGSEA. Recombination joined TRBV29-1 with TRBJ2-4; TRBD2 fits 7 bases in the junction. The TCR was taken from a male donor with early-stage non-small cell lung cancer. The sequencing used lung tumor tissue, collected at surgery. The base sequence is TGCAGCGCCTCCCTTAGCGGGAAAAACATTCAGTACTTC. It translates as CSASLSGKNIQYF.